The rows below give T cell receptor beta chains drawn from one sample of a study of blood T cell repertoires in COVID-19. The protocol was immunoSEQ multiplex PCR, while the TCRdb copy is restricted to in-frame clones and leaves out a portion. The sample holds about 41,000 clones, about four fifths seen once. The sample was peripheral blood. These receptor sequences come from a woman aged 60 to 75 with acute or convalescent COVID-19. The CDR3 runs from the conserved cysteine through the conserved F or W. D genes are given only for firm matches. Clone size appears in some rows only: once, few, many, or a class for an expanded clone.

D gene,clone size,V gene,J gene,CDR3 protein,CDR3 DNA
TRBD2,NA,TRBV30,TRBJ2-3,CAWSVRLAAGGDTQYF,TGTGCCTGGAGTGTAAGACTAGCGGCCGGGGGAGATACGCAGTATTTT
TRBD1,once,TRBV7-2,TRBJ1-2,CASSLKSGGTGYTF,TGTGCCAGCAGCTTAAAATCAGGGGGCACTGGCTACACCTTC
TRBD1,NA,TRBV27,TRBJ2-7,CASSRQGVTYEQYF,TGTGCCAGCAGTCGACAGGGGGTCACCTACGAGCAGTACTTC
TRBD1,NA,TRBV11-2,TRBJ2-6,CASSAQGALGANVLTF,TGTGCCAGCAGCGCGCAGGGGGCGCTGGGGGCCAACGTCCTGACTTTC
TRBD2,NA,TRBV6-5,TRBJ2-7,CASSPSAGWREQYF,TGTGCCAGCAGTCCTTCAGCGGGATGGCGCGAGCAGTACTTC
TRBD2,NA,TRBV18,TRBJ2-1,CASSPGGANYNEQFF,TGTGCCAGCTCCCCGGGGGGGGCTAACTACAATGAGCAGTTCTTC
NA,NA,TRBV5-6,TRBJ2-5,CASSRPHREWKETQYF,TGTGCCAGCAGCCGTCCCCACAGGGAGTGGAAAGAGACCCAGTACTTC
NA,NA,TRBV7-9,TRBJ2-7,CASSLPSQREQYF,TGTGCCAGCAGCTTACCCTCCCAGAGGGAGCAGTACTTC
TRBD1,NA,TRBV6-5,TRBJ1-1,CASPTGGLNTEAFF,TGTGCCAGCCCAACAGGGGGCTTGAACACTGAAGCTTTCTTT
TRBD2,once,TRBV19,TRBJ2-1,CASSIGSGGALGEQFF,TGTGCCAGTAGTATAGGTAGCGGGGGGGCCTTAGGTGAGCAGTTCTTC
NA,NA,TRBV15,TRBJ1-5,CATSTKPGQPQHF,TGTGCCACCAGCACCAAACCCGGTCAGCCCCAGCATTTT
TRBD1,NA,TRBV30,TRBJ1-6,CAWDLGQGDNSPLHF,TGTGCCTGGGATCTGGGACAGGGTGACAATTCACCCCTCCACTTT